The present T cell receptor beta chain was sequenced within a study of read filtering for tumor transcriptome and immune sequencing. Looking at the study overall: Per sample, TCR-region reads ranged about 4.05 to 10.27 million by IR-seq, roughly 85 to 1,400 by RNA-seq.

Germline CDR1 reads LGHDT; CDR2 reads YNNKEL (reference sequence). V was shortened by 4 bases and J by 7 bases, with 11 bases between the two germline ends. The CDR3 has 13 amino acids. The sample holds many counts of this clonotype. The target antigen is unknown. This library used around 0.4 ug RNA and molecular barcoded adaptors spanning alpha/delta and beta/gamma chains. TCRdb called the reads again in MiXCR, with one record for every CDR3 protein. The sample contains approximately 150,000 distinct CDR3 sequences, roughly an eighth of which appear only once. Study results and limitations: Single-read clonotypes: about 83% of IR-seq clonotypes (about 4% of reads), 60% to 75% of RNA-seq clonotypes (around 45% of reads).

Every patient had bone marrow sampled while the disease was active. The V call is TRBV3-1, the J call TRBJ2-1; D may match TRBD1 or TRBD2 (5 bases each). This receptor was obtained from a donor at least 40 years old with multiple myeloma. Sequencing used a population of CD138-negative cells sorted from bone marrow. CDR3 loop: CASSLTGPNEQFF. The CDR3 nucleotides are TGTGCCAGCAGCCTAACGGGGCCTAATGAGCAGTTCTTC.